Each of the 27 T cell receptor beta chains below was sequenced from the same sample in a study of cytomegalovirus exposure and HLA in healthy donors. PCR amplification relied on 60 Vbeta primers (plus 13 Jbeta primers). Only in-frame clones appear in the TCRdb table, and some are missing; sequencing was by immunoSEQ multiplex PCR. The sample shows 250,000 to 350,000 clones, more than 80% of them seen only once. The material sequenced was PBMCs. These receptors were collected from a man in his forties in good health and CMV-seropositive.

The chain combines TRBV18 with TRBJ1-1; 9 bases are shared with TRBD1. The length of the CDR3 is 17 residues. CDR1 is KGHSH and CDR2 is LQKENI in the germline V gene. Unmatched junction bases numbered 14, after V lost 4 bases and J lost 5 bases. CDR3 in amino acids: CASSLTTSGQGGTEAFF. For the CDR3, the DNA is TGTGCCAGCTCACTTACTACGTCGGGACAGGGAGGGACTGAAGCTTTCTTT.

V is TRBV28 and J is TRBJ2-5, with 14 nucleotides matching TRBD2. The trim removed 6 bases at V and 5 bases at J, leaving 11 bases unmatched. CDR1 is MDHEN, CDR2 SYDVKM, per germline. CDR3 size: 17 residues. The CDR3 DNA follows: TGTGCCAGCAGGGGGGGACTAGCGGGAGTATCGTCGGAGACCCAGTACTTC. Encoded protein: CASRGGLAGVSSETQYF.

The chain carries TRBV13 and TRBJ2-3; TRBD1 might be the D (7 bases). CDR1 and CDR2 (germline): PRHDT, FYEKMQ (reference sequence). The V gene lost 7 bases and the J gene lost 1 base, with 15 bases spanning the gap. CDR3 length equals 15 residues. The CDR3 spells CASTPGGTGTDTQYF. The CDR3 DNA follows: TGTGCCAGCACCCCCGGAGGGACAGGCACAGATACGCAGTATTTT.

This clone has just a few counts. The chain employs TRBV6-5 and TRBJ2-3, with 12 bases identical to TRBD2. The length of the CDR3 is 15 residues. V shed 0 bases, J shed 5 bases, and the junction held 0 bases outside the gene matches. Looked up from germline, CDR1 is MNHEY and CDR2 is SVGAGI. This CDR3 reads CASSYSGLAGDTQYF. The CDR3, as DNA: TGTGCCAGCAGTTACTCGGGACTAGCGGGAGATACGCAGTATTTT.

This clone was seen only once. The rearrangement uses TRBV10-2 and TRBJ2-7, with 9 bases aligning to TRBD2. Germline V CDR1 and CDR2: WSHSY, SAAADI. The CDR3 covers 14 residues. J gave up 5 bases and V 6 bases, and 8 bases lay outside the gene matches. This chain's CDR3 is CASSPAGGGNEQYF. CDR3 coding DNA: TGCGCCAGCAGCCCCGCGGGGGGGGGCAACGAGCAGTACTTC.

This chain uses TRBV29-1 with TRBJ2-5; D call uncertain. Germline CDR1 reads SQVTM; CDR2 reads ANQGSEA. V was trimmed by 4 bases and J by 5 bases, leaving 14 bases between them. The CDR3 contains 13 residues. CDR3: CSVAEFSMETQYF. In DNA, the CDR3 is TGCAGCGTTGCGGAGTTTAGCATGGAGACCCAGTACTTC. Full variable domain (missing parts from reference TRBV29-1 and TRBJ2-5): SAVISQKPSRDICQRGTSLTIQCQVDSQVTMMFWYRQQPGQSLTLIATANQGSEATYESGFVIDKFPISRPNLTFSTLTVSNMSPEDSSIYLCSVAEFSMETQYFGPGTRLLVL.

This chain uses TRBV5-1 with TRBJ2-7; D is perhaps TRBD2 (6 bases). The V gene lost 0 bases and the J gene lost 2 bases, with 9 bases spanning the gap. The CDR3 consists of 14 residues. In germline, CDR1 is SGHRS, CDR2 YFSETQ. CDR3: CASSLGGGPYEQYF. The CDR3 DNA is TGCGCCAGCAGCTTGGGGGGAGGCCCCTACGAGCAGTACTTC.

V is TRBV18 and J is TRBJ1-5, with D unclear. From germline, CDR1 is KGHSH and CDR2 LQKENI. CDR3 length: 14 amino acids. The ends were cut back, 2 bases at V and 4 bases at J, with 9 bases in the middle. DNA for the CDR3: TGTGCCAGCTCACCAACGACAAGGAATCAGCCCCAGCATTTT. This sequence encodes CASSPTTRNQPQHF.

J is TRBJ2-5 and V is TRBV23-1; weak D call: TRBD1 (6 bases). TRBV23-1 is an ORF, with its function uncertain. The length of the CDR3 is 18 residues. Trimming removed 0 bases from V and 0 bases from J, with 17 bases in between. CDR3 sequence: CASSQSRRTAMYQETQYF. The CDR3 DNA reads TGCGCCAGCAGTCAATCACGGCGGACAGCAATGTACCAAGAGACCCAGTACTTC.

This clone was observed a few times. The gene calls are TRBV7-6 and TRBJ1-1; D is perhaps TRBD1 (5 bases). Germline V gene sequence: CDR1 SGHVS, CDR2 FNYEAQ. The V end lost 4 bases, the J end lost 4 bases, and 10 bases lay between the germline ends. CDR3 length: 13 residues. In DNA form, the CDR3 reads TGTGCCAGCAGCTCAGGGCCCGGCACTGAAGCTTTCTTT. Residues: CASSSGPGTEAFF.

Points on this clone: Distinct nucleotide sequences in the sample also encode this CDR3. The rearrangement joins TRBV27 to TRBJ2-7; D may be TRBD1 (5 bases). V was cut by 2 bases and J by 3 bases, with 11 bases left in between. CDR1 is MNHEY and CDR2 is SMNVEV in the germline V gene (reference sequence). The CDR3 spans 14 residues. CDR3 DNA sequence: TGTGCCAGCAGTTTAACAGGCACACTCTACGAGCAGTACTTC. Translated, it gives CASSLTGTLYEQYF.

The chain has TRBV11-3 and TRBJ1-1; tentatively, D is TRBD1 (5 bases). In germline, CDR1 is SGHNT, CDR2 YENEEA. Between the trimmed V and J ends, which lost 1 base and 3 bases, there was a span of 15 bases. The CDR3 totals 16 residues. The DNA of the CDR3 is TGTGCCAGCAGCTTAGGTTTATGGGCGGGGGACACTGAAGCTTTCTTT. This sequence encodes CASSLGLWAGDTEAFF. Full variable domain (missing parts from reference TRBV11-3 and TRBJ1-1): EAGVVQSPRYKIIEKKQPVAFWCNPISGHNTLYWYLQNLGQGPELLIRYENEEAVDDSQLPKDRFSAERLKGVDSTLKIQPAELGDSAVYLCASSLGLWAGDTEAFFGQGTRLTVV.

This clone appeared once. The chain combines TRBV7-8 with TRBJ2-2; D perhaps matches TRBD1 (5 bases). Germline V CDR1 and CDR2: SGHVS, FQNEAQ. The CDR3 totals 15 residues. V lost 1 base, J lost 6 bases, and 12 bases lay in between. The CDR3 nucleotides read TGTGCCAGCAGCTTAGGAAGGGGAAAGGCCGGGGAGCTGTTTTTT. The encoded protein is CASSLGRGKAGELFF. The variable domain in full, completed from reference TRBV7-8 and TRBJ2-2, reads GAGVSQSPRYKVAKRGQDVALRCDPISGHVSLFWYQQALGQGPEFLTYFQNEAQLDKSGLPSDRFFAERPEGSVSTLKIQRTQQEDSAVYLCASSLGRGKAGELFFGEGSRLTVL.

This clone was seen a few times. The chain carries TRBV28 and TRBJ1-1; D may be TRBD1 (6 bases). CDR3 length: 14 amino acids. V gave up 4 bases and J gave up 1 base, with 10 bases separating them. Germline assignment: CDR1 MDHEN and CDR2 SYDVKM. CDR3 in DNA: TGTGCCAGCAGTTCTCCGGGACAGAACACTGAAGCTTTCTTT. It encodes CASSSPGQNTEAFF.

The rearrangement links TRBV28 to TRBJ1-5, with D perhaps TRBD1 (6 bases). V lost 6 bases and J 3 bases, leaving 18 bases between the germline ends. This CDR3 spans 16 amino acids. CDR1 MDHEN and CDR2 SYDVKM come from the germline V gene. CDR3 coding DNA: TGTGCCAGCAGCCGACTGGCCGGACAGCTCAATCAGCCCCAGCATTTT. It translates to CASSRLAGQLNQPQHF.

The genes are TRBV30 and TRBJ2-7; the D gene is possibly TRBD1 (6 bases). The V end was cut by 1 base, the J end by 3 bases, with 19 bases between. CDR3 size: 16 residues. Germline V gives CDR1 GTSNPN, CDR2 SVGIG (reference sequence). This CDR3 is CAWSAPEQGRYYEQYF. CDR3 coding DNA: TGTGCCTGGAGTGCCCCCGAGCAGGGGAGATACTACGAGCAGTACTTC.

The chain couples TRBV5-1 to TRBJ2-1; 10 bases map to TRBD2. Losses at the gene ends were 0 bases for V and 7 bases for J; bases not matched to a gene: 10. The CDR3 covers 17 residues. CDR1 is SGHRS, CDR2 YFSETQ, per germline. CDR3 amino acids: CASSLGLAGDSNNEQFF. CDR3 DNA: TGCGCCAGCAGCTTGGGGCTAGCGGGAGATTCAAATAATGAGCAGTTCTTC.

V and J are TRBV5-1 and TRBJ2-7; 11 bases are a match to TRBD2. Per the germline V gene, CDR1 is SGHRS and CDR2 is YFSETQ. The CDR3 extends over 15 amino acids. The ends lost 5 bases at V and 3 bases at J; junction bases unmatched: 7. This CDR3 reads CASRLAGGLGYEQYF. In DNA, the CDR3 is TGCGCCAGCAGGCTAGCGGGAGGTTTAGGCTACGAGCAGTACTTC.

This chain joins TRBV28 and TRBJ1-2; D is possibly TRBD1 (5 bases). With 7 bases removed from V and 6 bases from J, the gap between germline ends came to 18 bases. The CDR3 length is 14 residues. Per germline, CDR1 MDHEN and CDR2 SYDVKM. CDR3 in DNA: TGTGCCAGCATCAGGGCTCCGGGAGCCGATGGCTACACCTTC. Translating gives CASIRAPGADGYTF.

This chain uses TRBV6-5 with TRBJ2-3; tentatively, D is TRBD2 (5 bases). CDR1 MNHEY and CDR2 SVGAGI come from the germline V gene. This CDR3 contains 14 residues. Trimming left V 2 bases short and J 4 bases short, with 10 bases between. This CDR3 is CASSYGLAADTQYF. CDR3 bases: TGTGCCAGCAGTTACGGGCTAGCCGCAGATACGCAGTATTTT.

This chain uses TRBV2 with TRBJ2-7, with 12 bases lining up with TRBD2. The germline CDR1 and CDR2 sequences are SNHLY and FYNNEI. The CDR3 totals 15 residues. The V and J ends lost 3 bases and 2 bases, in that order; junction bases with no gene match: 2. Written as DNA, the CDR3 is TGTGCCAGCAGTGATCTAGCGGGAGGGCCCTACGAGCAGTACTTC. It is translated as CASSDLAGGPYEQYF.

The chain couples TRBV28 to TRBJ2-7; D is possibly TRBD1 (6 bases). Trimming took off 1 base at V and 0 bases at J, with 16 bases between the two ends. Per the germline V gene, CDR1 is MDHEN and CDR2 is SYDVKM. This CDR3 spans 17 amino acids. DNA for the CDR3: TGTGCCAGCAGTTTATCAGGGGTGTGGGGGAGCTCCTACGAGCAGTACTTC. Its translation: CASSLSGVWGSSYEQYF.

V gene TRBV5-1 combines with J gene TRBJ2-3, with 8 nucleotides matching TRBD1. In germline, CDR1 is SGHRS, CDR2 YFSETQ. J lost 2 bases, V lost 5 bases, and 7 bases had no gene match. The CDR3 covers 15 residues. CDR3 DNA sequence: TGCGCCAGCAGTTCCGGGACAGGAGACACAGATACGCAGTATTTT. It codes for CASSSGTGDTDTQYF.

The rearrangement joins TRBV29-1 to TRBJ2-7; 8 positions match TRBD1. CDR3 length: 12 residues. Germline V gene data show CDR1 as SQVTM and CDR2 as ANQGSEA. V shed 7 bases, J shed 5 bases, and the junction held 7 bases outside the gene matches. The CDR3 sequence is CSGETGEDEQYF. The CDR3 DNA follows: TGCAGCGGTGAGACAGGGGAAGACGAGCAGTACTTC.

About this clone: Other DNA sequences in this specimen translate into the identical CDR3. This chain links TRBV7-9 with TRBJ1-4; TRBD1 aligns across 9 bases. The length of the CDR3 is 14 residues. CDR1 and CDR2 (germline): SEHNR, FQNEAQ (reference sequence). V shed 1 base and J 7 bases; nucleotides not matched to a gene: 1. CDR3 sequence (DNA): TGTGCCAGCAGCTTAGACAGGGGGCGTGAAAAACTGTTTTTT. Amino acids: CASSLDRGREKLFF.

The genes are TRBV28 and TRBJ2-2, with D unclear. V was clipped by 7 bases and J by 7 bases, with 16 bases between them. Germline CDR1 is MDHEN and CDR2 is SYDVKM. This CDR3 comprises 14 residues. The CDR3 nucleotides are TGTGCCAGCATCGAGACGATGCCGGGCGGGGAGCTGTTTTTT. Translating it yields CASIETMPGGELFF.

The chain carries TRBV4-3 and TRBJ1-2; 8 bases agree with TRBD1. Per germline, CDR1 LGHNA and CDR2 YSLEER. V lost 1 base and J lost 5; bases outside the gene matches: 9. This CDR3 is 16 amino acids long. The CDR3 spells CASSQARQGIGYGYTF. DNA for the CDR3: TGCGCCAGCAGCCAAGCCCGACAGGGGATTGGGTATGGCTACACCTTC.